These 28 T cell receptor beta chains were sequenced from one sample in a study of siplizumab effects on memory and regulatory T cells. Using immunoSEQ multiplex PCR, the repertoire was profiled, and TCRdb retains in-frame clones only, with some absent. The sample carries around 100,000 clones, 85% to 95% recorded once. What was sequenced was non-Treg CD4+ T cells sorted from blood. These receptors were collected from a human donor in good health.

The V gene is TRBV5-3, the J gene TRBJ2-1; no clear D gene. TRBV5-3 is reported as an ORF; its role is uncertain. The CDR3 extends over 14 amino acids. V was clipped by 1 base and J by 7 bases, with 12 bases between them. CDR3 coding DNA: TGTGCCAGAAGCTTGATAGTATGCTTTAATGAGCAGTTCTTC. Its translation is CARSLIVCFNEQFF.

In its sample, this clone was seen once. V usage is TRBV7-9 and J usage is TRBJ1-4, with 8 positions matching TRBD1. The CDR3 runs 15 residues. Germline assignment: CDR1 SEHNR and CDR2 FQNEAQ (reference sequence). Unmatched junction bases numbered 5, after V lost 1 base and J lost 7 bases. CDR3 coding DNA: TGTGCCAGCAGCTTAGGAGGACAGGGTAGTGAAAAACTGTTTTTT. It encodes CASSLGGQGSEKLFF. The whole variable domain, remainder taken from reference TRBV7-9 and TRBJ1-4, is DTGVSQNPRHKITKRGQNVTFRCDPISEHNRLYWYRQTLGQGPEFLTYFQNEAQLEKSRLLSDRFSAERPKGSFSTLEIQRTEQGDSAMYLCASSLGGQGSEKLFFGSGTQLSVL.

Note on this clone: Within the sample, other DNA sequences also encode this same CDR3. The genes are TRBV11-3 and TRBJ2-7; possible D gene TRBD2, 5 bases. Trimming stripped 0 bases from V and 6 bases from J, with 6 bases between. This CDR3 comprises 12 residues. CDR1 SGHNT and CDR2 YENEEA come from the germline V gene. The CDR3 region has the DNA TGTGCCAGCAGCTTAGATCGGGGCGAGCAGTACTTC. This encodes CASSLDRGEQYF. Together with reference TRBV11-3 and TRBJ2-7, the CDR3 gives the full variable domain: EAGVVQSPRYKIIEKKQPVAFWCNPISGHNTLYWYLQNLGQGPELLIRYENEEAVDDSQLPKDRFSAERLKGVDSTLKIQPAELGDSAVYLCASSLDRGEQYFGPGTRLTVT.

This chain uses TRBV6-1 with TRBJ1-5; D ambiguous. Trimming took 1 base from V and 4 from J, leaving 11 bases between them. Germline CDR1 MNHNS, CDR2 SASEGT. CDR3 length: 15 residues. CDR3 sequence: CASSEDGRRNQPQHF. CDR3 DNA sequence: TGTGCCAGCAGTGAAGACGGCAGGCGGAATCAGCCCCAGCATTTT.

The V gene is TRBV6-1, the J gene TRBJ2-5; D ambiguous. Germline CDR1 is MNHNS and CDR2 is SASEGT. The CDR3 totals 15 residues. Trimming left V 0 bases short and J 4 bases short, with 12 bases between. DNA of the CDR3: TGTGCCAGCAGTGAAGCGCCGACCTCCGGAGAGACCCAGTACTTC. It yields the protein CASSEAPTSGETQYF.

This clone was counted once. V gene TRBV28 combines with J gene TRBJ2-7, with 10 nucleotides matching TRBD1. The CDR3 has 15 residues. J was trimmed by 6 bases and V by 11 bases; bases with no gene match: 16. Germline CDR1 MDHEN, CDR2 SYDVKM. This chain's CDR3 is CASGQGTVAGTEQYF. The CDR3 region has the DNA TGTGCCTCGGGACAGGGGACCGTAGCGGGAACCGAGCAGTACTTC.

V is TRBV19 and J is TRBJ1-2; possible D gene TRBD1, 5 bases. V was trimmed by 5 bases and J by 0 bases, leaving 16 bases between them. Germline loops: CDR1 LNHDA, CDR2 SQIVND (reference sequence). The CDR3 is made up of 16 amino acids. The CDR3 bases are TGTGCCAGTAGTCGCAAACAGGAAAAAGCTAACTATGGCTACACCTTC. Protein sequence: CASSRKQEKANYGYTF.

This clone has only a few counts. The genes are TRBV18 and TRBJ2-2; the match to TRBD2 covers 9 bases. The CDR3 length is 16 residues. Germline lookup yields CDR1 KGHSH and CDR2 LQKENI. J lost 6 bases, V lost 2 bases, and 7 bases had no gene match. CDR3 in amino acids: CASSPYGVAGAGELFF. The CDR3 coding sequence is TGTGCCAGCTCACCATACGGAGTAGCGGGAGCCGGGGAGCTGTTTTTT. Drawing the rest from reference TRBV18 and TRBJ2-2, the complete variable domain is NAGVMQNPRHLVRRRGQEARLRCSPMKGHSHVYWYRQLPEEGLKFMVYLQKENIIDESGMPKERFSAEFPKEGPSILRIQQVVRGDSAAYFCASSPYGVAGAGELFFGEGSRLTVL.

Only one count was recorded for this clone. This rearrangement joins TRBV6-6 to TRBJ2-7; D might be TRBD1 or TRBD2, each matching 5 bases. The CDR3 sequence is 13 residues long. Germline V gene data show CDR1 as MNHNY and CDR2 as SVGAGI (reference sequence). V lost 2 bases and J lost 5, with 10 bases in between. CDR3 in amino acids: CASSYEGSNEQYF. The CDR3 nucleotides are TGTGCCAGCAGTTACGAGGGGAGCAACGAGCAGTACTTC.

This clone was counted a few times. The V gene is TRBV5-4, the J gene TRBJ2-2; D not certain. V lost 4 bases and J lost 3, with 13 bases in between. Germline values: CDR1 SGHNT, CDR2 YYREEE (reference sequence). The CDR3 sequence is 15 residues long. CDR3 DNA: TGTGCCAGCAGCCCTCCACGGGCGGACACCGGGGAGCTGTTTTTT. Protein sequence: CASSPPRADTGELFF.

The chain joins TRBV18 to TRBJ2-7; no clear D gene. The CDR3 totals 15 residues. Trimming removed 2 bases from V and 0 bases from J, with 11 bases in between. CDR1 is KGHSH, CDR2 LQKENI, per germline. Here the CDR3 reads CASSPISSSSYEQYF. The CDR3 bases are TGTGCCAGCTCACCAATCTCAAGCTCCTCCTACGAGCAGTACTTC.

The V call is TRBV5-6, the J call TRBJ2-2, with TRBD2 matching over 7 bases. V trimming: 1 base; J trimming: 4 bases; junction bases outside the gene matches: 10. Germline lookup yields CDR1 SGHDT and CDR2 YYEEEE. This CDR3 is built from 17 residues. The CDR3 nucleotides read TGTGCCAGCAGCTTGTTGCTGGCGGGAGTACCCACCGGGGAGCTGTTTTTT. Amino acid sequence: CASSLLLAGVPTGELFF.

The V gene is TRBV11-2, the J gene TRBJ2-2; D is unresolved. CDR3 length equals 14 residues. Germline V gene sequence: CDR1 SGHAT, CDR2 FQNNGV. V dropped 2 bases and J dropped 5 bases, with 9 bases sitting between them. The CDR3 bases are TGTGCCAGCAGCTTAATCATGGGAACCGGGGAGCTGTTTTTT. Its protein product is CASSLIMGTGELFF.

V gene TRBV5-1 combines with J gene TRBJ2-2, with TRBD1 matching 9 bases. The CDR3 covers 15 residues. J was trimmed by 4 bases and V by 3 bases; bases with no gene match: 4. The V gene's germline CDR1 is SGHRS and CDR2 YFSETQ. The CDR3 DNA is TGCGCCAGCAGCTCTCGGACAGGGGTCACCGGGGAGCTGTTTTTT. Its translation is CASSSRTGVTGELFF. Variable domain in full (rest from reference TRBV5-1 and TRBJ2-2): KAGVTQTPRYLIKTRGQQVTLSCSPISGHRSVSWYQQTPGQGLQFLFEYFSETQRNKGNFPGRFSGRQFSNSRSEMNVSTLELGDSALYLCASSSRTGVTGELFFGEGSRLTVL.

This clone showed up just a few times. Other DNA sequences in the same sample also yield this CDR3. The CDR3 sequence is CASSLYNEQFF. The CDR3 bases are TGTGCCAGTAGCCTCTACAATGAGCAGTTCTTC. The genes are TRBV19 and TRBJ2-1, with D hard to call. The CDR3 has 11 amino acids. Trimming stripped 6 bases from V and 3 bases from J, with 3 bases between. CDR1 is LNHDA, CDR2 SQIVND, per germline (reference sequence).

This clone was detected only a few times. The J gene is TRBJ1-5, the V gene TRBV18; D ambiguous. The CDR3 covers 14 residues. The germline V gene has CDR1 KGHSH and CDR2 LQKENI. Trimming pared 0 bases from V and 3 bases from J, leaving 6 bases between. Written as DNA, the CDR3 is TGTGCCAGCTCACCACCTTTCGACAATCAGCCCCAGCATTTT. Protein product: CASSPPFDNQPQHF.

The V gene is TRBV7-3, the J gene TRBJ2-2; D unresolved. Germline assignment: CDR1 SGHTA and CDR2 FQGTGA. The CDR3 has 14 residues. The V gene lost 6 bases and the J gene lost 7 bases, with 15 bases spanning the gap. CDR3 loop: CASSSEPLIGELFF. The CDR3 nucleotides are TGTGCCAGCAGTTCTGAGCCCCTTATCGGGGAGCTGTTTTTT.

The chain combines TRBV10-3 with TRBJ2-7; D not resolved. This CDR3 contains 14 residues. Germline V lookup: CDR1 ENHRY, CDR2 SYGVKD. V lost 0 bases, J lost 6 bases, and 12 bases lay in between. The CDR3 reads CAISESRDRGEQYF. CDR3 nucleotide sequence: TGTGCCATCAGTGAGTCTCGTGACCGAGGCGAGCAGTACTTC.

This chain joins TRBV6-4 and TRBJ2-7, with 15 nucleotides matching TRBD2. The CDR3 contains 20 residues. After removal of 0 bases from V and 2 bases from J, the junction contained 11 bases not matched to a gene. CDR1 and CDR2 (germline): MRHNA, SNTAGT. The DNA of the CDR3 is TGTGCCAGCAGTGACTCTCTCCCAGGGACTAGCGGGAGGCTTACCTACGAGCAGTACTTC. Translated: CASSDSLPGTSGRLTYEQYF.

The CDR3: CASSPPSLNEQYF. The DNA for the CDR3 is TGTGCCAGCTCACCCCCTTCGTTAAACGAGCAGTACTTC. This sequence joins TRBV18 and TRBJ2-7; no reliable D call. CDR1 and CDR2 (germline): KGHSH, LQKENI. This CDR3 spans 13 amino acids. V was pared by 3 bases and J by 5 bases, with 11 bases between.

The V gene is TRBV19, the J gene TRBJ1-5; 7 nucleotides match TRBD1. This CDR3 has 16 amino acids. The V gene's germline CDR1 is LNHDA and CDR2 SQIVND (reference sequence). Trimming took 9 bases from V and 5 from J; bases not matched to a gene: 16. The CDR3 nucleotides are TGTGCCAGCAAATCACAATCCGGGACAGATTATCAGCCCCAGCATTTT. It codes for CASKSQSGTDYQPQHF.

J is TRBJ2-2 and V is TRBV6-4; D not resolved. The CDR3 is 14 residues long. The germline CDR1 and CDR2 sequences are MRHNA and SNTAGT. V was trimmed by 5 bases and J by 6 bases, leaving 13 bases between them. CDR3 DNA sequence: TGTGCCAGCAGTACCGATAATTGGGCCGGGGAGCTGTTTTTT. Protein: CASSTDNWAGELFF.

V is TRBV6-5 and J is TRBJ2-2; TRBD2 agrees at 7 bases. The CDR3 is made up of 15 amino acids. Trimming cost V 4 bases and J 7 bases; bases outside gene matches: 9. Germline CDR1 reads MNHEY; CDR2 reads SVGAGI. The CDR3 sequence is CASSSRTPGGGELFF. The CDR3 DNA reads TGTGCCAGCAGTTCCAGGACACCGGGGGGCGGGGAGCTGTTTTTT.

The CDR3 reads CASSYQIYTEAFF. CDR3 DNA: TGTGCCAGCAGTTACCAGATTTACACTGAAGCTTTCTTT. The gene calls are TRBV27 and TRBJ1-1; D not certain. The V gene's germline CDR1 is MNHEY and CDR2 SMNVEV (reference sequence). This CDR3 has 13 amino acids. Trimming stripped 4 bases from V and 3 bases from J, with 9 bases between.

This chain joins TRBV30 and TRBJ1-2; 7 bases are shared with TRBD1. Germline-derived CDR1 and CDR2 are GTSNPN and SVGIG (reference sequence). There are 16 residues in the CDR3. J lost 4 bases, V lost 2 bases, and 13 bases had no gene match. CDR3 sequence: CAWSRTGRLSGYGYTF. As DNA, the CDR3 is TGTGCCTGGAGTAGGACAGGACGCCTTTCGGGCTATGGCTACACCTTC.

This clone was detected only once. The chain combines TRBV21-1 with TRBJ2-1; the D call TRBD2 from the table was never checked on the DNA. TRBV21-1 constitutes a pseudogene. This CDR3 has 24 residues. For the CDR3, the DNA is TGTGCCAGCATCGAACGGCTGGGGACCAAGACGGAGGAAAAAGGGGGACTAGCGGAAAATGAGCAGTTCTTC. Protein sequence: CASIERLGTKTEEKGGLAENEQFF.

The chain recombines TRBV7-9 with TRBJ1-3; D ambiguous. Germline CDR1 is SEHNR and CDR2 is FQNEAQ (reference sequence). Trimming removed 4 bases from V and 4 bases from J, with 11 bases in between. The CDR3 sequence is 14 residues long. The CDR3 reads CASSSWDAGNTIYF. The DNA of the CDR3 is TGTGCCAGCAGCTCCTGGGATGCGGGAAACACCATATATTTT.

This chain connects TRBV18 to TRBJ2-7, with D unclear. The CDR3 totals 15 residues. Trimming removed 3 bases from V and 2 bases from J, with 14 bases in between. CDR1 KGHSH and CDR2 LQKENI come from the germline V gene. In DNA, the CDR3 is TGTGCCAGCTCACCTATCGGCGTTAATACCTACGAGCAGTACTTC. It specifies CASSPIGVNTYEQYF.